What follows is one T cell receptor (beta chain) and its context. This entry comes from a study of blood T cell repertoires in COVID-19. Study background: Samples taken during acute and convalescent COVID-19 were collected in the United States, Italy and Spain.

Profiled with immunoSEQ multiplex PCR; TCRdb holds only in-frame clones, not every one. The table lists 250,000 or so clones, roughly 89% of them singletons. Those enrolled, adults aged about 18 to 89 years, came from around 25 US areas. V was cut by 8 bases and J by 4 bases, with 18 bases left in between. The germline V gene encodes CDR1 MGHRA and CDR2 YSYEKL. The CDR3 runs to 15 residues. The sequence derives from a woman younger than 45 with acute COVID-19. V usage is TRBV4-1 and J usage is TRBJ2-1; tentative D call: TRBD1 (6 bases). The sequenced material came from PBMCs or T cells enriched from blood (not recorded which). The CDR3 is CASAGQPTSYNEQFF. The CDR3 nucleotides are TGCGCCAGCGCCGGACAGCCTACATCTTACAATGAGCAGTTCTTC.